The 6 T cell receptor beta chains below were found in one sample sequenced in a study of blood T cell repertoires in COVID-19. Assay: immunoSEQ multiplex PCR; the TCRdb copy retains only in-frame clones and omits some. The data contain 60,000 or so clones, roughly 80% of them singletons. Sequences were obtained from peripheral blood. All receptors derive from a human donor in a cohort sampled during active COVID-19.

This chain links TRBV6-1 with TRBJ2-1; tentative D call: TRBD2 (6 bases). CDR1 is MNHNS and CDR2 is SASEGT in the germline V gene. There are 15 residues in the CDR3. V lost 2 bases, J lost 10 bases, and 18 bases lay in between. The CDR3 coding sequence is TGTGCCAGCAGTGAATTTGGGGGACTCCCGAGGGAGCAGTTCTTC. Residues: CASSEFGGLPREQFF.

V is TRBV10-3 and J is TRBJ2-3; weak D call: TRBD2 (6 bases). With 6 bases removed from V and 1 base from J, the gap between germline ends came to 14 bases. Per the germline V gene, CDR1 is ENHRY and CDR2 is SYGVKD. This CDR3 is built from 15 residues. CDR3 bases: TGTGCCATCAGAGCGAGTAGCGGACGCACAGATACGCAGTATTTT. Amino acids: CAIRASSGRTDTQYF.

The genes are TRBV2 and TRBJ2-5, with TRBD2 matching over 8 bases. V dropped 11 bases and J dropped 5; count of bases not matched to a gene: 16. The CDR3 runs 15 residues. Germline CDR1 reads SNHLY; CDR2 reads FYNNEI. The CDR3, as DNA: TGTGCCGTTCGAGAGCAAGCGGGGGTGAGGGAGACCCAGTACTTC. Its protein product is CAVREQAGVRETQYF.

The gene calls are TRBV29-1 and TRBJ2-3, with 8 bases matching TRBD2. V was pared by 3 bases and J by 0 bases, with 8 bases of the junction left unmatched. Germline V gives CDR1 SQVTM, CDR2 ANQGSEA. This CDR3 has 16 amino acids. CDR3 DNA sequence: TGCAGCGTTGACATTGGACTAGCAGCTAGCACAGATACGCAGTATTTT. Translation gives CSVDIGLAASTDTQYF.

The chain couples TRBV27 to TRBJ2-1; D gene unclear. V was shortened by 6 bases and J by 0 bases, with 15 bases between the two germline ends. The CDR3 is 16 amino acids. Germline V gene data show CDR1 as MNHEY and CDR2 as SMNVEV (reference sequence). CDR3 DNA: TGTGCCAGCAGACGCGCCGTCCTGAGCTCCTACAATGAGCAGTTCTTC. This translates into CASRRAVLSSYNEQFF.

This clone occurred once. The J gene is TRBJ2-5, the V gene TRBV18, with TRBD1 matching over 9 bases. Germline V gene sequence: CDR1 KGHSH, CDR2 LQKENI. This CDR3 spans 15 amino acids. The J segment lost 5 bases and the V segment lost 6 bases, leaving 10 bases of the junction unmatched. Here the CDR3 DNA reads TGTGCCAGCTCCCGGGGGACAGGGACTCCCGAGACCCAGTACTTC. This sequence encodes CASSRGTGTPETQYF.